This record concerns one T cell receptor beta chain sequence. The antigen remains undetermined. The data were taken from a study of T cells after yellow fever vaccination. Study results and limitations: Peaking faster, on day 5 versus 15, the secondary response was nonetheless weaker.

One entry per CDR3 protein results from TCRdb running MiXCR on the 5' RACE reads. The profile shows around 300,000 distinct CDR3 sequences, 3.5% to 4.5% of them singletons. Sequencing used PBMCs, obtained 15 days after the yellow fever booster vaccination. The clonotype originates from a man between 18 and 35 years old who received the YFV17D yellow fever vaccine.

The CDR3 region has the DNA TGTGCCACAGGACAGGGCTACGAGCAGTACTTC. Translating gives CATGQGYEQYF. The chain employs TRBV6-1 and TRBJ2-7, with 8 bases that match TRBD1. Germline assignment: CDR1 MNHNS and CDR2 SASEGT. The ends lost 10 bases at V and 3 bases at J; junction bases unmatched: 2. The CDR3 loop spans 11 amino acids.